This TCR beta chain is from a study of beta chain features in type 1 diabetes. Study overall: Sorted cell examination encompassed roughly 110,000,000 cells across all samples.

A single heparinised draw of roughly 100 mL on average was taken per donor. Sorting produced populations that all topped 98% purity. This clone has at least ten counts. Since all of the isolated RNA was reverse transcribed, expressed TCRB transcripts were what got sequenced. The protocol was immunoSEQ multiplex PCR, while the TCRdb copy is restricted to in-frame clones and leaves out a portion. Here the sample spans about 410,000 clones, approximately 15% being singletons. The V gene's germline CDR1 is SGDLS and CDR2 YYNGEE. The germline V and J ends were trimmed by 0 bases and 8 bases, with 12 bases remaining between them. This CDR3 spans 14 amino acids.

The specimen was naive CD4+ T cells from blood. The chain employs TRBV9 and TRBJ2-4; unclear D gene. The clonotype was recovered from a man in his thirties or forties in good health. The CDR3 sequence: CASSVALVSDIQYF. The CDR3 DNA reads TGTGCCAGCAGCGTAGCTCTAGTTTCAGACATTCAGTACTTC.